The next 18 T cell receptor beta chains were all read from a single sample in a study of CD8 T cells in Susac syndrome. With random hexamers, reverse transcription was performed on roughly 0.5 to 1 ug of RNA. TCRdb passed the immunoSEQ multiplex PCR reads through MiXCR, listing each CDR3 protein once. This sample yields 120,000 to 150,000 distinct CDR3 sequences, of which approximately 96% are seen a single time; about 0.08% belongs to the top ten. The sequenced material came from CD4+ T cells from PBMCs. These receptors were taken from a human donor with Susac syndrome.

V and J are TRBV4-1 and TRBJ2-3; D perhaps matches TRBD2 (5 bases). CDR3 length equals 16 residues. V shed 0 bases and J shed 2 bases, with 12 bases lying between them. Germline lookup yields CDR1 MGHRA and CDR2 YSYEKL. CDR3 bases: TGCGCCAGCAGCCAAGATCCGAGGCTAGCCACAGATACGCAGTATTTT. It translates to CASSQDPRLATDTQYF.

The chain carries TRBV6-5 and TRBJ2-7; D may be TRBD1 (5 bases). Trimming removed 5 bases at V and 3 bases at J, with 14 bases between. The CDR3 has 14 residues. Per germline, CDR1 MNHEY and CDR2 SVGAGI. The CDR3 DNA sequence: TGTGCCAGCAGTAGGGCAGGGCAGCTCTACGAGCAGTACTTC. This codes for CASSRAGQLYEQYF.

This clonotype has more than one count but fewer than ten. The chain has TRBV20-1 and TRBJ2-7, with TRBD1 identical over 8 bases. J was trimmed by 3 bases and V by 3 bases; bases with no gene match: 1. In germline, CDR1 is DFQATT, CDR2 SNEGSKA (reference sequence). CDR3 size: 12 residues. The CDR3 is CSARDRVYEQYF. In nucleotides, the CDR3 is TGCAGTGCTAGGGACAGGGTCTACGAGCAGTACTTC.

Here the CDR3 DNA reads TGTGCCAGCAATCCCCGGGGGGCCTACAATGAGCAGTTCTTC. This codes for CASNPRGAYNEQFF. The rearrangement uses TRBV27 and TRBJ2-1; 7 bases fit TRBD2. The ends lost 7 bases at V and 2 bases at J; junction bases unmatched: 5. Germline CDR1 MNHEY, CDR2 SMNVEV (reference sequence). CDR3 length equals 14 residues.

This chain connects TRBV7-2 to TRBJ2-3; 9 bases line up with TRBD2. With V trimmed by 6 bases and J by 3 bases, 7 bases remained unmatched. This CDR3 spans 15 amino acids. CDR1 and CDR2 (germline): SGHTA, FQGNSA. CDR3 DNA sequence: TGTGCCAGCAGACCCGGGACTAGCATTACAGATACGCAGTATTTT. Translation gives CASRPGTSITDTQYF.

This clonotype was seen just once. The chain uses TRBV4-2 and TRBJ1-5, with D possibly TRBD1 on 5 matching bases. Germline V CDR1 and CDR2: LGHNA, YNFKEQ. The ends were cut back, 1 base at V and 7 bases at J, with 17 bases in the middle. This CDR3 is built from 16 residues. Here the CDR3 reads CASSQGAQGKVQPQHF. As DNA, the CDR3 is TGTGCCAGCAGCCAAGGAGCGCAGGGTAAAGTGCAGCCCCAGCATTTT.

This chain connects TRBV28 to TRBJ1-1; 9 bases align to TRBD1. The CDR3 runs 13 residues. Germline assignment: CDR1 MDHEN and CDR2 SYDVKM. V lost 8 bases, J lost 4 bases, and 5 bases stayed unmatched. CDR3 residues: CASGLTGGTEAFF. CDR3 in DNA: TGTGCCAGCGGTCTGACAGGGGGCACTGAAGCTTTCTTT. Full variable domain (outside the CDR3, taken from reference TRBV28 and TRBJ1-1): DVKVTQSSRYLVKRTGEKVFLECVQDMDHENMFWYRQDPGLGLRLIYFSYDVKMKEKGDIPEGYSVSREKKERFSLILESASTNQTSMYLCASGLTGGTEAFFGQGTRLTVV.

This clonotype occurred once. The chain couples TRBV29-1 to TRBJ2-2, with TRBD1 as a possible D gene (5 bases). The CDR3 covers 14 residues. Germline V gives CDR1 SQVTM, CDR2 ANQGSEA. V lost 6 bases to trimming and J lost 3 bases, with 14 bases between them. The CDR3 DNA is TGCAGCGTATCCCAGGGTCGTCACACCGGGGAGCTGTTTTTT. Amino acid sequence: CSVSQGRHTGELFF.

The V call is TRBV4-1, the J call TRBJ2-7; D is undetermined. V was cut by 4 bases and J by 5 bases, with 12 bases left in between. This CDR3 spans 13 amino acids. Germline CDR1 and CDR2: MGHRA and YSYEKL. The CDR3 bases are TGCGCCAGCAGCCCCAGCGATGGGGACGAGCAGTACTTC. It encodes CASSPSDGDEQYF.

The chain combines TRBV12-3 or TRBV12-4 with TRBJ2-4; 14 bases are a match to TRBD2. V lost 3 bases and J lost 6; bases outside the gene matches: 4. This CDR3 has 16 residues. The CDR3 region is CASSLGTSGSGNIQYF. The CDR3 DNA reads TGTGCCAGCAGTTTGGGGACTAGCGGGAGTGGAAACATTCAGTACTTC.

V and J are TRBV14 and TRBJ2-2; 8 bases align to TRBD2. Germline values: CDR1 SGHDN, CDR2 FVKESK. This CDR3 has 17 amino acids. V lost 2 bases to trimming and J lost 2 bases; unmatched junction nucleotides: 7. CDR3 residues: CASSQRWIAGNTGELFF. The CDR3, as DNA: TGTGCCAGCAGCCAACGATGGATAGCGGGAAACACCGGGGAGCTGTTTTTT. The variable domain in full, with the rest retrieved from reference TRBV14 and TRBJ2-2, is EAGVTQFPSHSVIEKGQTVTLRCDPISGHDNLYWYRRVMGKEIKFLLHFVKESKQDESGMPNNRFLAERTGGTYSTLKVQPAELEDSGVYFCASSQRWIAGNTGELFFGEGSRLTVL.

The chain combines TRBV14 with TRBJ2-7, with no clear D. The CDR3 loop spans 13 amino acids. CDR1 and CDR2 (germline): SGHDN, FVKESK. V lost 2 bases and J lost 3, with 8 bases in between. CDR3 DNA sequence: TGTGCCAGCAGCCAATCCGGCGGCTACGAGCAGTACTTC. Its protein product is CASSQSGGYEQYF.

The rearrangement uses TRBV20-1 and TRBJ2-5; 7 bases are shared with TRBD2. Looked up from germline, CDR1 is DFQATT and CDR2 is SNEGSKA (reference sequence). Losses at the gene ends were 6 bases for V and 3 bases for J; bases not matched to a gene: 7. This CDR3 region has 13 residues. CDR3 protein: CSAKGGPKETQYF. CDR3 coding DNA: TGCAGTGCGAAGGGAGGGCCGAAAGAGACCCAGTACTTC.

V gene TRBV9 combines with J gene TRBJ2-2; 7 nucleotides agree with TRBD2. Germline values: CDR1 SGDLS, CDR2 YYNGEE. Trimming at V came to 4 bases and at J to 3 bases, leaving 6 bases not matched to a gene. The CDR3 is 15 amino acids. In DNA, the CDR3 is TGTGCCAGCAGCCCGAGGACTAGTTACACCGGGGAGCTGTTTTTT. Its translation: CASSPRTSYTGELFF.

This chain links TRBV5-1 with TRBJ1-1; D not certain. This CDR3 has 15 amino acids. V was shortened by 4 bases and J by 1 base, with 14 bases between the two germline ends. Looked up from germline, CDR1 is SGHRS and CDR2 is YFSETQ. CDR3 amino acids: CASSPRLDGNTEAFF. CDR3 nucleotides: TGCGCCAGCAGCCCTAGACTCGACGGGAACACTGAAGCTTTCTTT.

This chain links TRBV20-1 with TRBJ1-3; no clear D gene. Germline V CDR1 and CDR2: DFQATT, SNEGSKA (reference sequence). V was cut by 6 bases and J by 2 bases, with 8 bases left in between. This CDR3 spans 12 amino acids. CDR3 bases: TGCAGTGCGCTGGCCCCTGGAAACACCATATATTTT. Translated, it gives CSALAPGNTIYF.

This chain uses TRBV20-1 with TRBJ2-7; D is ambiguous. Trimming removed 4 bases from V and 1 base from J, with 8 bases in between. The CDR3 is 12 amino acids. The germline CDR1 and CDR2 sequences are DFQATT and SNEGSKA (reference sequence). CDR3 protein: CSANRNSYEQYF. The DNA for the CDR3 is TGCAGTGCTAATCGGAATTCCTACGAGCAGTACTTC.

This clonotype occurred once. The chain couples TRBV27 to TRBJ1-2; 7 bases line up with TRBD1. The ends lost 10 bases at V and 2 bases at J; junction bases unmatched: 16. This CDR3 has 16 residues. Looked up from germline, CDR1 is MNHEY and CDR2 is SMNVEV (reference sequence). This CDR3 is CATQPLRTGVNYGYTF. The CDR3 DNA is TGTGCCACCCAACCCCTGCGGACAGGAGTCAACTATGGCTACACCTTC.